This T cell receptor beta chain was identified in a study of neoadjuvant nivolumab and ipilimumab in lung cancer. Germline assignment: CDR1 SGHAT and CDR2 FQNNGV. Trimming cost V 5 bases and J 5 bases; bases outside gene matches: 8. The CDR3 has 15 amino acids. Study-level results: TCR richness and clonality were higher in tumors than adjacent uninvolved lung. Only a small number of samples underwent TCR sequencing. Resected-tumor TCR richness correlated positively with pretherapy blood richness.

The table came from immunoSEQ multiplex PCR; TCRdb's copy has only in-frame clones and leaves some out. The repertoire consists of 4,500 to 5,000 clones, with more than 60% occurring once and the leading ten covering roughly a tenth. Details on this clone: What it binds is not known.

The sample was tumor tissue, taken after neoadjuvant nivolumab, alone or with ipilimumab, at or shortly before surgery. The chain carries TRBV11-2 and TRBJ1-4, with TRBD1 matching over 7 bases. The source is an adult with non-small cell lung cancer. The CDR3 protein is CASSLPGRGNEKLFF. The CDR3 nucleotides read TGTGCCAGCAGCCTCCCGGGCAGGGGGAATGAAAAACTGTTTTTT. Filled out from reference TRBV11-2 and TRBJ1-4, the complete variable domain reads EAGVAQSPRYKIIEKRQSVAFWCNPISGHATLYWYQQILGQGPKLLIQFQNNGVVDDSQLPKDRFSAERLKGVDSTLKIQPAKLEDSAVYLCASSLPGRGNEKLFFGSGTQLSVL.